These T cell receptor beta chains were read from a single sample in a study of Ad26.COV2.S vaccination and SARS-CoV-2 variants. Using immunoSEQ multiplex PCR, the repertoire was profiled, and TCRdb retains in-frame clones only, with some absent. The sample gives roughly 380,000 clones, around nine tenths of which show up once; roughly 3.6% is in the top ten. The sequences come from peripheral blood, collected in a trial of Ad26.COV2.S vaccine versus placebo. The receptors derive from a person between 18 and 60 years old who received the Ad26.COV2.S COVID-19 vaccine or a placebo. Both conserved end residues are part of each CDR3.

V: TRBV7-3; CDR3: CASSLQGSDTQYF
V: TRBV7-9; CDR3: CASSLVGTGKEKLFF
V: TRBV7-3; CDR3: CASSLDPASGRNTGELFF
V: TRBV12-5; CDR3: CASGLRNLTNGYTGELFF
V: TRBV6-5; CDR3: CASSYTPDANTEAFF
V: TRBV6-6; CDR3: CASIVGPEAFF
V: TRBV10-3; CDR3: CAIKGLGERGDEQFF
V: TRBV12-3/TRBV12-4; CDR3: CASSLGGNTQYF
V: TRBV25-1; CDR3: CASSEPQSRAFSDEQFF
V: TRBV29-1; CDR3: CSVDELPTDTQYF
V: TRBV5-4; CDR3: CASSSLGNGELFF
V: TRBV6-5; CDR3: CASRSRGAGGYTF
V: TRBV1; CDR3: CTRTSDRDRQETQYF
V: TRBV30; CDR3: CAWSPRREQYF
V: TRBV18; CDR3: CASSPGTGRITGELFF
V: TRBV4-1; CDR3: CASSQEVSSNTEAFF
V: TRBV12-5; CDR3: CASGSESFMPQHF
V: TRBV18; CDR3: CASSPSRSGELFF
V: TRBV6-5; CDR3: CASRDSFTDTQYF
V: TRBV3-1/TRBV3-2; CDR3: CASSQGPGQGSNEQFF
V: TRBV4-2; CDR3: CASSQPGQYGYTF
V: TRBV9; CDR3: CASSVGTASEAFF
V: TRBV19; CDR3: CASSPWTGNTGELFF
V: TRBV7-9; CDR3: CASSTRGRGEQFF
V: TRBV4-2; CDR3: CASRQNTLGNQPQHF
V: TRBV30; CDR3: CAWKVGSSGNTIYF
V: TRBV30; CDR3: CALGSSRTAYEQYF
V: TRBV30; CDR3: CAWNGVTGYTF
V: TRBV5-4; CDR3: CASSFGTSEYF